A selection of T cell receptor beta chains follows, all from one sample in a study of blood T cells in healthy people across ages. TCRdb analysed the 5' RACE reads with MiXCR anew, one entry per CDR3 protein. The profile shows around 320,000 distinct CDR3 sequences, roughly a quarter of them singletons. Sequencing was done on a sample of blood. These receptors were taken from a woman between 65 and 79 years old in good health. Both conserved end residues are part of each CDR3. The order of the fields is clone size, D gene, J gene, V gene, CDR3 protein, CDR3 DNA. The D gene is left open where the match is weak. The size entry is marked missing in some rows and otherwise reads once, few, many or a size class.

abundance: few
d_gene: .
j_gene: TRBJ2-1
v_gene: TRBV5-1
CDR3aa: CASMPDLGEQFF
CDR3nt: TGCGCCAGTATGCCAGATTTAGGTGAGCAGTTCTTC

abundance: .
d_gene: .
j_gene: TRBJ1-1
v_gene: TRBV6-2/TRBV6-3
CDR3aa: CASSSGWGYTEAFF
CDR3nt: TGTGCCAGCAGTTCGGGTTGGGGGTACACTGAAGCTTTCTTT

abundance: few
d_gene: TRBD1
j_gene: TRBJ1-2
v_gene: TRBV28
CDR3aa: CASSFYRGGYTF
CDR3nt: TGTGCCAGCAGTTTCTACAGGGGCGGCTACACCTTC

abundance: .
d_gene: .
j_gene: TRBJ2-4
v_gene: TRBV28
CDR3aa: CASGTAETGSKNIQYF
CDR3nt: TGTGCCAGCGGGACGGCGGAGACGGGGAGCAAAAACATTCAGTACTTC

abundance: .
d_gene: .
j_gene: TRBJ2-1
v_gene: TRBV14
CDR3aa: CASSWTMHEQFF
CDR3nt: TGTGCCAGCAGCTGGACAATGCATGAGCAGTTCTTC

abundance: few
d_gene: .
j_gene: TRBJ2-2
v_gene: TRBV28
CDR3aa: CASSLRRLASGELFF
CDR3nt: TGTGCCAGCAGTTTACGACGGCTAGCGTCCGGGGAGCTGTTTTTT

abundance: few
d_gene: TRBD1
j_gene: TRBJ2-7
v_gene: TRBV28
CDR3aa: CASAKGTTGGYEQYF
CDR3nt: TGTGCCAGCGCCAAAGGAACGACAGGGGGCTACGAGCAGTACTTC

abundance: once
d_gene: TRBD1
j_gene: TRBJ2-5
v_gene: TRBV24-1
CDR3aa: CATSLLEDRGETQYF
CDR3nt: TGTGCCACCAGCCTACTGGAGGACAGGGGGGAGACCCAGTACTTC

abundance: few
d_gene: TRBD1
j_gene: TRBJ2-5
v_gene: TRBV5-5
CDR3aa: CASSLMTGEETQYF
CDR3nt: TGTGCCAGCAGCTTAATGACAGGGGAGGAGACCCAGTACTTC

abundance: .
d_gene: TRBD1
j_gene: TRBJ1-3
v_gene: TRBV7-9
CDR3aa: CASSSRDSGNTIYF
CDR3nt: TGTGCCAGCAGCTCCCGGGACAGTGGAAACACCATATATTTT

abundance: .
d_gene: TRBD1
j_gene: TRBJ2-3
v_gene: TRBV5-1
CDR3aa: CASSERTGGSYTQYF
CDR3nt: TGCGCCAGCAGTGAAAGGACAGGGGGCTCTTATACGCAGTATTTT

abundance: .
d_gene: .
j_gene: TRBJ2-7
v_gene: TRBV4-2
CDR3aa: CASSQEQTVYYEQYF
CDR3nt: TGTGCCAGCAGCCAAGAACAGACGGTCTACTACGAGCAGTACTTC

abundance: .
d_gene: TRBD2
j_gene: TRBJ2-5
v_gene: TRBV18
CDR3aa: CASSHSGTSASGETQYF
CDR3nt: TGTGCCAGCTCACATTCCGGGACTAGCGCCTCCGGAGAGACCCAGTACTTC

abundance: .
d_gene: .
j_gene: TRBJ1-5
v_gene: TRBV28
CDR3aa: CASRRGGNNQPQHF
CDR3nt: TGTGCCAGCAGGAGAGGGGGGAACAATCAGCCCCAGCATTTT

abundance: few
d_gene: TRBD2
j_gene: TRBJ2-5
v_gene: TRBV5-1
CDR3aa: CASGRTSGRNQETQYF
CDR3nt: TGCGCCAGCGGGAGGACTAGCGGGAGGAACCAAGAGACCCAGTACTTC

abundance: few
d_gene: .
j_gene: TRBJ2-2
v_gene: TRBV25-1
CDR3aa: CASSKGEIYTGELFF
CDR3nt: TGTGCCAGCAGTAAGGGGGAGATTTACACCGGGGAGCTGTTTTTT

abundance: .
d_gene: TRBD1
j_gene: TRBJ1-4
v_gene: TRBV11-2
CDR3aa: CASSQEGAGFGKLFF
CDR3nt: TGTGCCAGCAGCCAAGAGGGGGCCGGTTTCGGAAAACTGTTTTTT

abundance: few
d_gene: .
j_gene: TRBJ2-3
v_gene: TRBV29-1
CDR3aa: CSVLEVRRDTQYF
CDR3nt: TGCAGCGTTCTAGAGGTCCGGCGAGATACGCAGTATTTT

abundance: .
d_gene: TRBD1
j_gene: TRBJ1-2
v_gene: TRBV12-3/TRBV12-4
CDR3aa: CASSLASGGNSGYTF
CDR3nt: TGTGCCAGCAGTTTAGCGTCAGGGGGCAATTCGGGCTACACCTTC

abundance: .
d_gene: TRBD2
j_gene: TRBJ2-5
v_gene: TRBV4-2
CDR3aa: CASSQKLADQETQYF
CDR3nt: TGTGCCAGCAGCCAAAAACTAGCGGACCAAGAGACCCAGTACTTC

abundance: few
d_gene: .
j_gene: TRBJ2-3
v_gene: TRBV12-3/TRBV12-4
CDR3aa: CASSLQAGYTDTQYF
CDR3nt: TGTGCCAGCAGTTTGCAGGCAGGTTACACAGATACGCAGTATTTT

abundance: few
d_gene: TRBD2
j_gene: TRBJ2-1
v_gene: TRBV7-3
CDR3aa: CASSRTSGNSNEQFF
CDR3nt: TGTGCCAGCAGCCGTACTAGCGGGAATTCCAATGAGCAGTTCTTC

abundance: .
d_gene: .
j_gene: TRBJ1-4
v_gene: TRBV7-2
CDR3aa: CASRSDAWEKLFF
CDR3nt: TGTGCCAGCAGATCAGACGCCTGGGAAAAACTGTTTTTT

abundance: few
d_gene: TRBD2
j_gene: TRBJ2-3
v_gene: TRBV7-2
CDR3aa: CASSLRWREGATDTQYF
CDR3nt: TGTGCCAGCAGCTTGAGATGGCGGGAGGGTGCAACGGATACGCAGTATTTT

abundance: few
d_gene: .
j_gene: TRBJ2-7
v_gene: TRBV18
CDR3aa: CASSQAGDTYEQYF
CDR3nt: TGTGCCAGCTCACAAGCCGGGGATACCTACGAGCAGTACTTC

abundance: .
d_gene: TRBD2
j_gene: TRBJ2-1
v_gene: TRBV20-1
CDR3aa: CSAQSGGIYEQFF
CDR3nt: TGCAGTGCTCAGAGCGGGGGTATATATGAGCAGTTCTTC

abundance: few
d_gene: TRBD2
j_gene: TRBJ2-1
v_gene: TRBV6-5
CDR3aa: CASSYSGTSSSNEQFF
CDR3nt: TGTGCCAGCAGTTACTCCGGGACTAGCTCCTCCAATGAGCAGTTCTTC

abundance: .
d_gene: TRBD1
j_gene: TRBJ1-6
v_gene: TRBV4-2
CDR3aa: CDSSQGGQDRNSPLHF
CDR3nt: TGTGACAGCAGCCAAGGCGGACAGGATCGCAATTCACCCCTCCACTTT

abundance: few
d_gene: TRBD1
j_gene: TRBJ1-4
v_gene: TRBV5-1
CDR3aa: CASSRGDSQGEKLFF
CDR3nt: TGCGCCAGCAGCCGTGGGGACAGTCAAGGTGAAAAACTGTTTTTT